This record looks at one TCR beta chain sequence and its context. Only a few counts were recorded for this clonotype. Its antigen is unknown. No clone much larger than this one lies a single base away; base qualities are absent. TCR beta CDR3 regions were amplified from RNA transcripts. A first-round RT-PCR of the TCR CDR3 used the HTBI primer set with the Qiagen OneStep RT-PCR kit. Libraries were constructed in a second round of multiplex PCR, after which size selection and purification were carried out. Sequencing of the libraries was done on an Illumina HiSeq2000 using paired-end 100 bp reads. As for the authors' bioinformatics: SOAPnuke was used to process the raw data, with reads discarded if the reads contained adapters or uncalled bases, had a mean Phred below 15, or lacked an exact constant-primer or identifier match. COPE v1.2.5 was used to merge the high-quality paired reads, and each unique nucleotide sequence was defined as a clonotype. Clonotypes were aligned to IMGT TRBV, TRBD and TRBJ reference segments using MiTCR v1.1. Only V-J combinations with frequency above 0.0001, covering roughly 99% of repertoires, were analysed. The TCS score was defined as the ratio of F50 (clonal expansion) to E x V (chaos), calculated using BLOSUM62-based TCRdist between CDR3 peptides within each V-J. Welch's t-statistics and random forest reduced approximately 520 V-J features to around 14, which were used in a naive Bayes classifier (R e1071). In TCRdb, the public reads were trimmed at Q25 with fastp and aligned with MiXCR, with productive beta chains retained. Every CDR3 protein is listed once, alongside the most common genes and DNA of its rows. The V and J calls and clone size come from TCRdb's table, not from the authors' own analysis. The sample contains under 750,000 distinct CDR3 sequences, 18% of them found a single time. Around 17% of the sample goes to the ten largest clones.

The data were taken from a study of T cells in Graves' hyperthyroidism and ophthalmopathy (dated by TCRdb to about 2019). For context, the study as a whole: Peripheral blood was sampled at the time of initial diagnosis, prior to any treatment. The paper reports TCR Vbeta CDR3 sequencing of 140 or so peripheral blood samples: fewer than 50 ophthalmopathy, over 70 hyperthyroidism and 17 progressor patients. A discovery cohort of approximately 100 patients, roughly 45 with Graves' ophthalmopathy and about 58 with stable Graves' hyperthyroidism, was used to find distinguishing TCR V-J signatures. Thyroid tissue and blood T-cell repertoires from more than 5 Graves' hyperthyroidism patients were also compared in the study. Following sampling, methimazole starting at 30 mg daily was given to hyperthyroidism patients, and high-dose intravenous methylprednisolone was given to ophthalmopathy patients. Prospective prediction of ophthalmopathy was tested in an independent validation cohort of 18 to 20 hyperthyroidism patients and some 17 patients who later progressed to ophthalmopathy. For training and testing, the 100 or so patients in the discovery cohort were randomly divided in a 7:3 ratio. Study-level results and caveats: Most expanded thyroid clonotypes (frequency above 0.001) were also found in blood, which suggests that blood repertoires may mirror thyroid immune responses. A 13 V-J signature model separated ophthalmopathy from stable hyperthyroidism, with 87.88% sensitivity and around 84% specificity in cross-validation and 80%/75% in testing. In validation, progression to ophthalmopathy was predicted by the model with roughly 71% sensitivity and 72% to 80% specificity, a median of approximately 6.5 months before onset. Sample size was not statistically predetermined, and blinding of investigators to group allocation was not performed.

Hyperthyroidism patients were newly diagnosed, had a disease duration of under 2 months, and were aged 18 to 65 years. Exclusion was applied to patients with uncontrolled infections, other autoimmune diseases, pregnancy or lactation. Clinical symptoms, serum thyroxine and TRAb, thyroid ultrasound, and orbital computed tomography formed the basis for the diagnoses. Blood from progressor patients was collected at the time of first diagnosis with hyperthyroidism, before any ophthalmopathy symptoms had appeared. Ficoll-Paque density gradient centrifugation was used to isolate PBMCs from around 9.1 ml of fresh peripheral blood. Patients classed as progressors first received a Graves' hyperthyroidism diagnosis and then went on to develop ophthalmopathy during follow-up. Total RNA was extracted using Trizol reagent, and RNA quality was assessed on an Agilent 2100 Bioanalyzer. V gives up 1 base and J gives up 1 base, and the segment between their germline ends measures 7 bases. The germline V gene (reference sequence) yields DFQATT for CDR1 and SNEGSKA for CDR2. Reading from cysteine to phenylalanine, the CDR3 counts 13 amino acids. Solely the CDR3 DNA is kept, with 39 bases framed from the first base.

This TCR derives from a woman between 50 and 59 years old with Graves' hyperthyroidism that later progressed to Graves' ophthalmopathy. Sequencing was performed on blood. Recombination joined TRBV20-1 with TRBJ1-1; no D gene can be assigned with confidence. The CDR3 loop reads CSARGGWNTEAFF. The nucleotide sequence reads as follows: TGCAGTGCTAGAGGGGGATGGAACACTGAAGCTTTCTTT.